What follows are 2 T cell receptor beta chains derived from one specimen sequenced in a study of T cell responses to AZD1222 COVID-19 vaccine. The assay was immunoSEQ multiplex PCR, and TCRdb's table has in-frame clones only and misses some. Of about 120,000 clones listed, more than 85% are singletons. The material was peripheral blood, obtained on day 0 of AZD1222 vaccination. The receptor source for this set is an adult in good health.

This chain connects TRBV29-1 to TRBJ2-7; D unclear. Trimming stripped 4 bases from V and 7 bases from J, with 23 bases between. CDR3 length: 15 amino acids. Germline CDR1 and CDR2: SQVTM and ANQGSEA. CDR3 protein: CSVGEGWAAIGEQYF. The CDR3 DNA reads as TGCAGCGTTGGCGAAGGGTGGGCAGCTATCGGGGAGCAGTACTTC.

This rearrangement joins TRBV7-2 to TRBJ2-1; 9 positions agree with TRBD2. The CDR3 runs to 12 residues. V dropped 1 base and J dropped 12; count of bases not matched to a gene: 1. CDR1 and CDR2 from the germline V gene are SGHTA and FQGNSA. CDR3 sequence: CASSLEAGGQFF. The DNA for the CDR3 is TGTGCCAGCAGCTTAGAAGCGGGGGGGCAGTTCTTC.